Listed below are T cell receptor beta chains from one sample, sequenced in a study of Ad26.COV2.S vaccination and SARS-CoV-2 variants. Generated by immunoSEQ multiplex PCR, the TCRdb table keeps only in-frame clones and is missing some. The sample consists of about 400,000 clones, over 80% of them appearing once. The sequences come from peripheral blood, collected in a trial of Ad26.COV2.S vaccine versus placebo. The receptors shown here come from a person between 18 and 60 years old who received the Ad26.COV2.S COVID-19 vaccine or a placebo. Each CDR3 is given with its conserved first and last residue. Fields, in order: CDR3 protein, CDR3 DNA, clone size, V gene, J gene, D gene. D genes are given only for firm matches. Part of the rows lack a size; the others show once, few, many or a class for expanded clones.

CASSLVLSPYYEQYF	TGTGCCAGCAGCTTAGTTCTCAGTCCATACTACGAGCAGTACTTC	once	TRBV7-8	TRBJ2-7	.
CASSQAGEAYNEQFF	TGCGCCAGCAGTCAAGCGGGGGAGGCCTACAATGAGCAGTTCTTC	.	TRBV10-2	TRBJ2-1	TRBD2
CATSDWAQGETQYF	TGTGCCACCAGTGATTGGGCACAGGGGGAGACCCAGTACTTC	.	TRBV24-1	TRBJ2-5	TRBD1
CASRSGSGELFF	TGTGCCAGCAGATCGGGGTCCGGGGAGCTGTTTTTT	.	TRBV6-6	TRBJ2-2	.
CATNWASGGVNTQYF	TGTGCCACCAACTGGGCTAGCGGGGGGGTAAATACGCAGTATTTT	.	TRBV7-2	TRBJ2-3	TRBD2
CASSLLGTGGETQYF	TGTGCCAGCAGTCTACTCGGGACAGGGGGAGAGACCCAGTACTTC	.	TRBV28	TRBJ2-5	TRBD1
CASSPGEFYGYTF	TGCGCCAGCAGTCCAGGGGAGTTCTATGGCTACACCTTC	.	TRBV4-1	TRBJ1-2	.
CASSFPLAGGNQETQYF	TGTGCCAGCAGTTTCCCACTAGCGGGGGGCAACCAAGAGACCCAGTACTTC	.	TRBV28	TRBJ2-5	TRBD2
CASSYRQGGEKLFF	TGTGCCAGCAGTTATCGACAGGGCGGTGAAAAACTGTTTTTT	.	TRBV6-5	TRBJ1-4	TRBD1
CASSLRTNYGYTF	TGCGCCAGCAGCTTAAGGACTAACTATGGCTACACCTTC	.	TRBV5-1	TRBJ1-2	.
CASSVEGLAHEQFF	TGTGCCAGCAGCGTAGAGGGACTAGCCCATGAGCAGTTCTTC	.	TRBV9	TRBJ2-1	TRBD2
CASSPLAHPTSGGASDTQYF	TGCGCCAGCAGCCCATTAGCCCACCCGACTAGCGGGGGGGCCTCAGATACGCAGTATTTT	once	TRBV4-3	TRBJ2-3	TRBD2
CASSQGAGFTEAFF	TGCGCCAGCAGCCAAGGAGCAGGTTTCACTGAAGCTTTCTTT	.	TRBV4-3	TRBJ1-1	.
CASSVDWGAGNEQFF	TGTGCCAGCAGCGTAGATTGGGGGGCGGGGAATGAGCAGTTCTTC	.	TRBV9	TRBJ2-1	.
CASSVAGGEGYEQYF	TGTGCCAGCAGCGTAGCTGGGGGAGAGGGCTACGAGCAGTACTTC	.	TRBV9	TRBJ2-7	.
CASSQGLRQEKLFF	TGCGCCAGCAGCCAAGGCCTCCGACAGGAAAAACTGTTTTTT	.	TRBV4-1	TRBJ1-4	.
CATSRDGTAWQETQYF	TGTGCCACCAGCAGAGATGGGACAGCCTGGCAAGAGACCCAGTACTTC	.	TRBV15	TRBJ2-5	TRBD1
CASSLKWGGETQYF	TGCGCCAGCAGCCTTAAGTGGGGGGGCGAGACCCAGTACTTC	.	TRBV4-1	TRBJ2-5	.
CASSLEADTQYF	TGTGCCAGCAGCTTAGAAGCAGATACGCAGTATTTT	.	TRBV7-9	TRBJ2-3	.
CASSLRDSEQYF	TGTGCCAGCAGCCTCCGGGACAGCGAGCAGTACTTC	.	TRBV3-1/TRBV3-2	TRBJ2-7	TRBD1
CASSSAGYGYTF	TGTGCCAGCAGCTCGGCGGGCTATGGCTACACCTTC	few	TRBV7-8	TRBJ1-2	.
CASSDSGTGYTDTQYF	TGTGCCAGCAGTGATTCAGGGACAGGATACACAGATACGCAGTATTTT	.	TRBV2	TRBJ2-3	TRBD1
CASSLSQPSADTQYF	TGCGCCAGCAGCTTGTCACAACCCTCAGCAGATACGCAGTATTTT	.	TRBV5-1	TRBJ2-3	.
CASSVVPGRGTDTQYF	TGTGCCAGCAGCGTAGTCCCCGGGCGGGGGACAGATACGCAGTATTTT	once	TRBV9	TRBJ2-3	TRBD2
CASTEGNYGYTF	TGTGCCAGTACGGAGGGGAACTATGGCTACACCTTC	.	TRBV19	TRBJ1-2	.
CASSLGHTTVNYGYTF	TGTGCCAGCAGCTTGGGACATACGACAGTTAACTATGGCTACACCTTC	.	TRBV5-5	TRBJ1-2	.
CASSLWGEWEWQYF	TGTGCCAGCAGTTTATGGGGGGAGTGGGAGTGGCAGTACTTC	.	TRBV28	TRBJ2-7	.
CASSSLSGGAYKNEQFF	TGTGCCAGCAGTTCCCTGAGCGGGGGGGCCTATAAAAATGAGCAGTTCTTC	.	TRBV27	TRBJ2-1	TRBD2
CASKVLDEKLFF	TGTGCCAGCAAAGTTTTGGATGAAAAACTGTTTTTT	.	TRBV11-1	TRBJ1-4	.
CASSLIAGGPDTQYF	TGTGCCAGCAGCCTAATAGCGGGGGGGCCAGATACGCAGTATTTT	.	TRBV11-2	TRBJ2-3	TRBD2
CASRMLVEGTEAFF	TGCGCCAGCAGAATGTTGGTTGAGGGCACTGAAGCTTTCTTT	.	TRBV5-1	TRBJ1-1	.
CASSWGQVAYGYTF	TGTGCCAGCAGCTGGGGACAGGTTGCCTATGGCTACACCTTC	.	TRBV5-6	TRBJ1-2	TRBD1
CASSEGQLSSYNSPLHF	TGTGCCAGCAGCGAGGGACAGCTCAGCTCCTATAATTCACCCCTCCACTTT	.	TRBV6-2/TRBV6-3	TRBJ1-6	TRBD1
CASSRPGSPVDIQYF	TGTGCCAGCAGTCGCCCCGGGTCTCCGGTGGACATTCAGTACTTC	.	TRBV6-2/TRBV6-3	TRBJ2-4	.
CASSQDAGVANYGYTF	TGCGCCAGCAGCCAAGACGCAGGGGTTGCTAACTATGGCTACACCTTC	.	TRBV4-1	TRBJ1-2	.
CASSQVAGGGGYTF	TGTGCCAGCAGCCAAGTCGCCGGGGGCGGCGGCTACACCTTC	.	TRBV3-1/TRBV3-2	TRBJ1-2	.
CASSQPRGGASEQFF	TGTGCCAGCAGCCAGCCCCGGGGGGGGGCTAGCGAGCAGTTCTTC	.	TRBV3-1/TRBV3-2	TRBJ2-1	TRBD2
CASSISRQATVVFF	TGTGCCAGTAGTATCTCTCGCCAGGCGACCGTAGTTTTCTTT	.	TRBV19	TRBJ1-1	.
CASSMEVGLNSPLHF	TGTGCCAGTAGTATGGAGGTTGGTCTTAATTCACCCCTCCACTTT	.	TRBV19	TRBJ1-6	.
CASSPRLAGVPETQYF	TGTGCCAGCAGCCCCAGACTAGCGGGGGTTCCCGAGACCCAGTACTTC	once	TRBV7-9	TRBJ2-5	TRBD2
CASSFTFSYNEQFF	TGTGCCAGCAGCTTCACGTTCTCCTACAATGAGCAGTTCTTC	.	TRBV5-5	TRBJ2-1	.
CASSEYRARYGYTF	TGTGCCAGCAGTGAGTACAGGGCTCGCTATGGCTACACCTTC	.	TRBV6-6	TRBJ1-2	.
CASSLAPATGELFF	TGTGCCAGCAGCTTGGCCCCTGCCACCGGGGAGCTGTTTTTT	.	TRBV5-4	TRBJ2-2	.
CASGEGSEAFF	TGCGCCAGCGGGGAGGGGTCCGAAGCTTTCTTT	few	TRBV10-1	TRBJ1-1	.
CASSQDNPTGDPGNTIYF	TGTGCCAGCAGCCAAGACAACCCTACAGGGGATCCTGGAAACACCATATATTTT	.	TRBV3-1/TRBV3-2	TRBJ1-3	TRBD1
CASSSGEPPYEQYF	TGTGCCAGCAGCAGCGGGGAACCTCCCTACGAGCAGTACTTC	.	TRBV11-3	TRBJ2-7	TRBD2
CASSLIGRADTQYF	TGTGCCAGCAGCCTTATAGGGCGGGCGGATACGCAGTATTTT	.	TRBV7-2	TRBJ2-3	.
CASSQGPYNEQFF	TGCGCCAGCAGCCAAGGTCCGTATAATGAGCAGTTCTTC	.	TRBV4-3	TRBJ2-1	.
CASSSPGQGHEQFF	TGTGCCAGCAGCTCCCCGGGACAGGGACATGAGCAGTTCTTC	.	TRBV7-9	TRBJ2-1	TRBD1
CASSLWGSGANVLTF	TGTGCCAGCAGTTTATGGGGTTCTGGGGCCAACGTCCTGACTTTC	.	TRBV28	TRBJ2-6	.
CASSPGVHDQPQHF	TGTGCCAGCAGCCCCGGGGTCCATGATCAGCCCCAGCATTTT	once	TRBV11-2	TRBJ1-5	.
CASSYFGLGNQPQHF	TGTGCCAGCAGTTACTTCGGGCTCGGCAATCAGCCCCAGCATTTT	once	TRBV6-2/TRBV6-3	TRBJ1-5	.
CASSSRTSGAQETQYF	TGTGCCAGCAGCTCCCGGACTAGCGGGGCACAAGAGACCCAGTACTTC	once	TRBV7-8	TRBJ2-5	TRBD2
CASSWGRQFYGYTF	TGTGCCAGCAGCTGGGGACGACAATTCTATGGCTACACCTTC	.	TRBV11-2	TRBJ1-2	.
CASSLDLEAFF	TGCGCCAGCAGCTTGGACCTCGAAGCTTTCTTT	.	TRBV5-1	TRBJ1-1	.